The 29 T cell receptor beta chains given below trace back to one sample, sequenced in a study of identical twins. One entry per CDR3 protein, called by TCRdb with MiXCR from the 5' RACE reads. This table holds around 250,000 distinct CDR3 sequences, around 6.6% found once. These data are also associated with another study on yellow fever vaccine responses in identical twins.

The material sequenced was memory (CD45RO+) T cells sorted from blood. Source of these receptors: a woman aged 18-29 years in good health.

This clonotype occurred many times. This chain connects TRBV10-3 to TRBJ2-5; TRBD1 matches at 10 bases. The germline V gene encodes CDR1 ENHRY and CDR2 SYGVKD. The CDR3 runs to 18 residues. After removal of 2 bases from V and 2 bases from J, the junction contained 11 bases not matched to a gene. The CDR3 nucleotides read TGTGCCATCAGTGAGCTGGGACAGGGGAATCCCACTCAAGAGACCCAGTACTTC. Translation: CAISELGQGNPTQETQYF.

The chain recombines TRBV11-2 with TRBJ2-5, with 7 bases matching TRBD1. From germline, CDR1 is SGHAT and CDR2 FQNNGV. CDR3 length: 13 residues. V shed 6 bases, J shed 5 bases, and the junction held 6 bases outside the gene matches. CDR3 amino acids: CASSNRGMETQYF. CDR3 DNA sequence: TGTGCCAGCAGTAACAGGGGTATGGAGACCCAGTACTTC.

In its sample, this clonotype was seen a few times. The chain recombines TRBV5-1 with TRBJ1-1; D might be TRBD1 (5 bases). Between the trimmed V and J ends, which lost 2 bases and 4 bases, there was a span of 15 bases. Germline CDR1 reads SGHRS; CDR2 reads YFSETQ. This CDR3 contains 15 residues. The CDR3 DNA is TGCGCCAGCAGCTTAGGGTCGGGACCGGGCACTGAAGCTTTCTTT. Translating it yields CASSLGSGPGTEAFF.

The chain has TRBV10-3 and TRBJ2-1, with D possibly TRBD1 on 5 matching bases. Germline V gene data show CDR1 as ENHRY and CDR2 as SYGVKD. Trimming took 6 bases from V and 7 from J, leaving 13 bases between them. This CDR3 region has 13 residues. The CDR3 DNA reads as TGTGCCATCAGGACCGTAGGACAAAATGAGCAGTTCTTC. Translating gives CAIRTVGQNEQFF.

The table lists this clonotype with many counts. The CDR3, as DNA: TGTGCCAGCAGTTTTAAGGGACAGGGCTTGTTCTTC. Translation: CASSFKGQGLFF. The chain carries TRBV12-3 or TRBV12-4 and TRBJ2-1; 9 bases are a match to TRBD1. The CDR3 loop spans 12 amino acids. V dropped 3 bases and J dropped 15; count of bases not matched to a gene: 6.

This clonotype was seen many times. This rearrangement joins TRBV5-1 to TRBJ2-1; 12 positions match TRBD2. Germline trimming cut 4 bases from V and 7 bases from J; bases unmatched to any gene: 9. The CDR3 has 16 amino acids. CDR1 SGHRS and CDR2 YFSETQ come from the germline V gene. The chain's CDR3 is CASSVKPSGRDNEQFF. The DNA of the CDR3 is TGCGCCAGCAGCGTGAAGCCTAGCGGGAGGGATAATGAGCAGTTCTTC.

This chain uses TRBV24-1 with TRBJ2-6, with D perhaps matching TRBD1 (6 bases). The CDR3 runs to 16 residues. Between the trimmed V and J ends, which lost 4 bases and 2 bases, there was a span of 11 bases. Germline V gene sequence: CDR1 KGHDR, CDR2 SFDVKD. CDR3 sequence: CATSETQGTGANVLTF. The CDR3, as DNA: TGTGCCACCAGTGAGACGCAGGGGACTGGGGCCAACGTCCTGACTTTC.

This clonotype appeared a few times. The chain couples TRBV12-3 or TRBV12-4 to TRBJ2-3, with D possibly TRBD1 on 5 matching bases. The CDR3 has 12 amino acids. Trimming shortened V by 4 bases and J by 7 bases, and 9 bases separated the two germline ends. The CDR3 DNA follows: TGTGCCAGCAGTTCAGGGCGTAATACGCAGTATTTT. Translation gives CASSSGRNTQYF.

This clonotype was observed a handful of times. The rearrangement uses TRBV12-3 or TRBV12-4 and TRBJ2-2; 10 positions agree with TRBD1. This CDR3 spans 15 amino acids. With 5 bases clipped from V and 5 bases from J, the junction kept 5 bases outside the gene matches. The CDR3 DNA sequence: TGTGCCAGCAGTCCCCCGGGACAGGGGACCGGGGAGCTGTTTTTT. Its translation is CASSPPGQGTGELFF.

The V call is TRBV2, the J call TRBJ1-1; D remains unclear. Germline lookup yields CDR1 SNHLY and CDR2 FYNNEI. V lost 8 bases and J 0 bases, leaving 10 bases between the germline ends. The CDR3 length is 13 residues. In DNA, the CDR3 is TGTGCCAGCTCGGTGTCTTTGAACACTGAAGCTTTCTTT. Its protein product is CASSVSLNTEAFF.

The J gene is TRBJ2-3, the V gene TRBV5-1, with a possible D match to TRBD2 (6 bases). V was pared by 6 bases and J by 7 bases, with 24 bases between. The CDR3 extends over 16 amino acids. In germline, CDR1 is SGHRS, CDR2 YFSETQ. Here the CDR3 reads CASTPNGQGGTNTQYF. As DNA, the CDR3 is TGCGCCAGCACCCCCAATGGGCAGGGAGGTACGAATACGCAGTATTTT.

The gene calls are TRBV2 and TRBJ1-5; 7 bases agree with TRBD1. The trim removed 6 bases at V and 3 bases at J, leaving 5 bases unmatched. This CDR3 has 14 residues. Germline values: CDR1 SNHLY, CDR2 FYNNEI. The CDR3 DNA sequence: TGTGCCAGCAGAGAGGGACAGAACAATCAGCCCCAGCATTTT. It yields the protein CASREGQNNQPQHF.

The sample holds a few counts of this clonotype. This sequence joins TRBV20-1 and TRBJ2-3, with unresolved D. The CDR3 totals 14 residues. Germline CDR1 and CDR2: DFQATT and SNEGSKA (reference sequence). V was clipped by 2 bases and J by 6 bases, with 15 bases between them. CDR3 nucleotide sequence: TGCAGTGCTAGACCAACAACGGTGCGGGATACGCAGTATTTT. Encoded protein: CSARPTTVRDTQYF.

This clonotype was counted between two and nine times. V is TRBV2 and J is TRBJ1-4; weak D call: TRBD1 (5 bases). The CDR3 consists of 14 residues. Germline CDR1 is SNHLY and CDR2 is FYNNEI. V was shortened by 7 bases and J by 8 bases, with 17 bases between the two germline ends. The CDR3 loop reads CASTQTGQGEKLFF. CDR3 nucleotides: TGTGCCAGCACCCAAACCGGGCAGGGAGAAAAACTGTTTTTT.

This clonotype was found a few times. The V call is TRBV11-2, the J call TRBJ2-1; D is possibly TRBD1 or TRBD2 (6 bases each). The germline V gene encodes CDR1 SGHAT and CDR2 FQNNGV. The CDR3 has 13 amino acids. Trimming removed 3 bases from V and 9 bases from J, with 12 bases in between. For the CDR3, the DNA is TGTGCCAGCAGCTTGGGGGGCCGGACTGAGCAGTTCTTC. This translates into CASSLGGRTEQFF.

The table lists this clonotype with a few counts. The rearrangement joins TRBV18 to TRBJ1-1; TRBD1 might be the D (5 bases). Germline CDR1 KGHSH, CDR2 LQKENI. This CDR3 comprises 13 residues. V shed 0 bases and J shed 4 bases, with 6 bases lying between them. The CDR3 loop is CASSPPGGTEAFF. Written as DNA, the CDR3 is TGTGCCAGCTCACCACCGGGGGGCACTGAAGCTTTCTTT.

The chain is built from TRBV20-1 and TRBJ2-1; 10 positions match TRBD2. V was pared by 5 bases and J by 9 bases, with 16 bases of the junction left unmatched. Germline CDR1 reads DFQATT; CDR2 reads SNEGSKA (reference sequence). CDR3 length: 16 residues. CDR3 amino acids: CSAPTERGGLGGEQFF. DNA for the CDR3: TGCAGTGCTCCAACGGAGCGGGGGGGCCTGGGTGGTGAGCAGTTCTTC.

This clonotype was seen repeatedly, ten times or more. V is TRBV7-9 and J is TRBJ2-1; D may correspond to TRBD1 or TRBD2 (5 bases each). The CDR3 length is 17 residues. The ends were cut back, 5 bases at V and 7 bases at J, with 24 bases in the middle. Germline V lookup: CDR1 SEHNR, CDR2 FQNEAQ (reference sequence). The CDR3 DNA reads as TGTGCCAGCAGCAACACACAACGCCGGTGGGGGTTTAATGAGCAGTTCTTC. It is translated as CASSNTQRRWGFNEQFF.

The chain links TRBV28 to TRBJ1-3; no definite D call. In germline, CDR1 is MDHEN, CDR2 SYDVKM. This CDR3 has 15 amino acids. V was shortened by 8 bases and J by 4 bases, with 18 bases between the two germline ends. CDR3 residues: CASRHGITGGNTIYF. In DNA, the CDR3 is TGTGCCAGCCGACACGGCATAACGGGAGGAAACACCATATATTTT.

This clonotype was found a few times. V and J are TRBV20-1 and TRBJ1-1; 7 nucleotides line up with TRBD1. This CDR3 comprises 17 residues. Germline V gene data show CDR1 as DFQATT and CDR2 as SNEGSKA (reference sequence). With 0 bases clipped from V and 4 bases from J, the junction kept 14 bases outside the gene matches. The CDR3 here is CSARDSGEGAFPTEAFF. CDR3 coding DNA: TGCAGTGCTAGAGACTCAGGGGAGGGGGCCTTTCCCACTGAAGCTTTCTTT.

Comments on this clonotype: An end of the junction differs from the germline gene, which may be a read error. The chain links TRBV3-1 to TRBJ2-1; 10 positions agree with TRBD2. The CDR3 runs 20 residues. The germline V gene encodes CDR1 LGHDT and CDR2 YNNKEL (reference sequence). CDR3 residues: CACSQDEVSGGARKYNEQFF. The CDR3 nucleotides are TGTGCCTGCAGCCAAGATGAAGTAAGCGGGGGGGCCAGAAAGTACAATGAGCAGTTCTTC.

This clonotype was detected only a few times. The rearrangement uses TRBV5-1 and TRBJ1-2; no definite D call. Germline CDR1 and CDR2: SGHRS and YFSETQ. The CDR3 contains 14 residues. V lost 0 bases to trimming and J lost 6 bases, with 12 bases between them. The CDR3 sequence is CASSLAESSDGYTF. Written as DNA, the CDR3 is TGCGCCAGCAGCTTGGCCGAGAGTTCAGATGGCTACACCTTC.

This rearrangement joins TRBV10-2 to TRBJ2-5; 13 nucleotides line up with TRBD2. Germline trimming cut 6 bases from V and 1 base from J; bases unmatched to any gene: 5. CDR3 length equals 16 residues. Germline CDR1 and CDR2: WSHSY and SAAADI. CDR3 loop: CASRPGLAGFQETQYF. CDR3 nucleotides: TGCGCCAGCAGGCCGGGACTAGCGGGATTCCAAGAGACCCAGTACTTC.

This clonotype has just a few counts. This rearrangement joins TRBV24-1 to TRBJ2-3; TRBD1 matches 9 bases. The junction had 8 bases not matched to a gene; V was cut back by 4 bases and J by 4 bases. Germline CDR1 and CDR2: KGHDR and SFDVKD. The CDR3 extends over 16 amino acids. CDR3 protein: CATSERDRVGPDTQYF. The CDR3 DNA sequence: TGTGCCACCAGTGAAAGGGACAGGGTAGGTCCAGATACGCAGTATTTT.

The chain combines TRBV27 with TRBJ1-6, with D unclear. V was trimmed by 3 bases and J by 6 bases, leaving 6 bases between them. The CDR3 is made up of 13 amino acids. Germline V gene lookup returns CDR1 MNHEY and CDR2 SMNVEV (reference sequence). In DNA, the CDR3 is TGTGCCAGCAGTTTTTACCGTAATTCACCCCTCCACTTT. Its translation: CASSFYRNSPLHF.

This clonotype was observed many times. The CDR3 spells CASSLLLGETQYF. The DNA of the CDR3 is TGTGCCAGCAGCTTACTATTGGGCGAGACCCAGTACTTC. The chain is built from TRBV7-9 and TRBJ2-5; D is unresolved. The CDR3 totals 13 residues. The germline gives CDR1 SEHNR, CDR2 FQNEAQ (reference sequence). With 2 bases removed from V and 5 bases from J, the gap between germline ends came to 9 bases.

This clonotype has a handful of counts. The rearrangement uses TRBV24-1 and TRBJ2-1; D is perhaps TRBD2 (7 bases). Deletions cut 7 bases from V and 5 bases from J, with 17 bases between. Per the germline V gene, CDR1 is KGHDR and CDR2 is SFDVKD. This CDR3 contains 15 residues. CDR3 nucleotide sequence: TGTGCCACCAGGGGGGGGGACAACCTGGACAATGAGCAGTTCTTC. Translated, it gives CATRGGDNLDNEQFF.

Many counts were recorded for this clonotype. The chain has TRBV7-8 and TRBJ2-5; weak D call: TRBD2 (5 bases). The CDR3 extends over 16 amino acids. Looked up from germline, CDR1 is SGHVS and CDR2 is FQNEAQ. Between the trimmed V and J ends, which lost 5 bases and 2 bases, there was a span of 18 bases. CDR3 sequence: CASSPIGHTGQETQYF. CDR3 nucleotides: TGTGCCAGCAGCCCCATAGGGCATACGGGACAAGAGACCCAGTACTTC.

This clonotype was counted a few times. V usage is TRBV7-6 and J usage is TRBJ2-5; D gene ambiguous. V was trimmed by 4 bases and J by 5 bases, leaving 14 bases between them. The germline gives CDR1 SGHVS, CDR2 FNYEAQ. The CDR3 is made up of 14 amino acids. CDR3 sequence (DNA): TGTGCCAGCAGCTCGGCCTCTACTCGGGAGACCCAGTACTTC. Translated, it gives CASSSASTRETQYF.